Listed here are 10 T cell receptor beta chains from one sample, sequenced in a study of breast tumors, draining lymph nodes, adjacent tissues. Axillary draining lymph nodes of breast cancer patients supplied the node samples. TCRdb independently ran MiXCR on the multiplex PCR reads; one entry per CDR3 protein. The profile shows approximately 150,000 distinct CDR3 sequences, approximately 30% of them singletons. Sequenced: axillary lymph node tissue. These receptors all stem from a female donor with breast cancer. Some clones in this sample may be carry-over from other donors' samples.

This clonotype was detected a few times. Since a much larger clone is just one base distant, this may be a read error. V and J are TRBV12-3 or TRBV12-4 and TRBJ1-4; 7 bases agree with TRBD1. The CDR3 is made up of 14 amino acids. V shed 5 bases, J shed 5 bases, and the junction held 5 bases outside the gene matches. CDR3 nucleotide sequence: TGTGCCAGCAGTGAGGGACAGACGAATGAAAAACTGTTTTTT. This translates into CASSEGQTNEKLFF.

This clonotype has only a few counts. Since a much larger clone is just one base distant, this may be a read error. The chain's CDR3 is CASSPATSGFQETQCF. The CDR3 DNA reads as TGTGCCAGCAGTCCGGCGACTAGCGGGTTCCAAGAGACCCAGTGCTTC. The chain joins TRBV6-5 to TRBJ2-5, with TRBD2 identical over 10 bases. CDR3 length equals 16 residues. CDR1 MNHEY and CDR2 SVGAGI come from the germline V gene.

In its sample, this clonotype was seen many times. The chain recombines TRBV28 with TRBJ2-1; TRBD1 aligns across 8 bases. Germline loops: CDR1 MDHEN, CDR2 SYDVKM. The CDR3 runs to 14 residues. V gave up 6 bases and J gave up 5 bases; unmatched junction bases: 6. The DNA of the CDR3 is TGTGCCAGCAGGGACAGGGCCCAAGACAATGAGCAGTTCTTC. As protein: CASRDRAQDNEQFF. The complete variable domain, with remaining parts taken from reference TRBV28 and TRBJ2-1, reads DVKVTQSSRYLVKRTGEKVFLECVQDMDHENMFWYRQDPGLGLRLIYFSYDVKMKEKGDIPEGYSVSREKKERFSLILESASTNQTSMYLCASRDRAQDNEQFFGPGTRLTVL.

The J gene is TRBJ2-5, the V gene TRBV20-1; TRBD2 matches at 10 bases. The CDR3 has 16 residues. Germline V lookup: CDR1 DFQATT, CDR2 SNEGSKA (reference sequence). V dropped 6 bases and J dropped 7; count of bases not matched to a gene: 17. CDR3 bases: TGCAGTGCCAGCATCCTAGCGGGGGCACGGGGGGCGACCCAGTACTTC. This sequence encodes CSASILAGARGATQYF.

This clonotype was recorded many times. The chain combines TRBV7-9 with TRBJ2-2, with D perhaps TRBD1 or TRBD2 (5 bases each). V was clipped by 5 bases and J by 3 bases, with 16 bases between them. CDR1 is SEHNR, CDR2 FQNEAQ, per germline (reference sequence). This CDR3 comprises 16 residues. Written as DNA, the CDR3 is TGTGCCAGCAGCCCACGGGGCAGGGCGGACACCGGGGAGCTGTTTTTT. This translates into CASSPRGRADTGELFF.

This clonotype was detected ten times or more. The rearrangement links TRBV4-2 to TRBJ2-1, with a tentative D call TRBD2 (5 bases). With 3 bases removed from V and 3 bases from J, the gap between germline ends came to 15 bases. Germline V gene sequence: CDR1 LGHNA, CDR2 YNFKEQ. The CDR3 runs 16 residues. CDR3 in amino acids: CASSQKGETIYNEQFF. Written as DNA, the CDR3 is TGTGCCAGCAGCCAGAAGGGAGAGACTATCTACAATGAGCAGTTCTTC.

The V and J genes are TRBV7-3 and TRBJ2-5; D is possibly TRBD2 (6 bases). Trimming took 3 bases from V and 1 from J, leaving 12 bases between them. Germline V gene sequence: CDR1 SGHTA, CDR2 FQGTGA. The CDR3 extends over 15 amino acids. CDR3 coding DNA: TGTGCCAGCAGCTTGGGGAGTAGCGGCCAAGAGACCCAGTACTTC. The encoded protein is CASSLGSSGQETQYF.

This clonotype was observed many times. This chain joins TRBV2 and TRBJ2-5; 10 bases match TRBD1. CDR1 is SNHLY, CDR2 FYNNEI, per germline. The ends lost 11 bases at V and 4 bases at J; junction bases unmatched: 10. The CDR3 spans 14 residues. The CDR3 nucleotides are TGTGCCCGCGAAGGACAGGGGGGGAGAGAGACCCAGTACTTC. Translated: CAREGQGGRETQYF. Supplemented by reference TRBV2 and TRBJ2-5, the full variable domain reads EPEVTQTPSHQVTQMGQEVILRCVPISNHLYFYWYRQILGQKVEFLVSFYNNEISEKSEIFDDQFSVERPDGSNFTLKIRSTKLEDSAMYFCAREGQGGRETQYFGPGTRLLVL.

This clonotype was observed many times. The rearrangement uses TRBV12-3 or TRBV12-4 and TRBJ2-1; TRBD1 agrees at 7 bases. Losses at the gene ends were 7 bases for V and 6 bases for J; bases not matched to a gene: 3. CDR3 length: 12 residues. CDR3 nucleotide sequence: TGTGCCAGCATCGGGGACAGCAATGAGCAGTTCTTC. Amino acid sequence: CASIGDSNEQFF.

This clonotype was counted ten times or more. The rearrangement links TRBV7-8 to TRBJ1-2; the D is unclear. The CDR3 is 14 amino acids. V lost 1 base and J lost 0, with 6 bases in between. Germline CDR1 reads SGHVS; CDR2 reads FQNEAQ. The CDR3 coding sequence is TGTGCCAGCAGCTTAGGGCGGACTAACTATGGCTACACCTTC. This sequence encodes CASSLGRTNYGYTF. Variable domain in full (rest from reference TRBV7-8 and TRBJ1-2): GAGVSQSPRYKVAKRGQDVALRCDPISGHVSLFWYQQALGQGPEFLTYFQNEAQLDKSGLPSDRFFAERPEGSVSTLKIQRTQQEDSAVYLCASSLGRTNYGYTFGSGTRLTVV.